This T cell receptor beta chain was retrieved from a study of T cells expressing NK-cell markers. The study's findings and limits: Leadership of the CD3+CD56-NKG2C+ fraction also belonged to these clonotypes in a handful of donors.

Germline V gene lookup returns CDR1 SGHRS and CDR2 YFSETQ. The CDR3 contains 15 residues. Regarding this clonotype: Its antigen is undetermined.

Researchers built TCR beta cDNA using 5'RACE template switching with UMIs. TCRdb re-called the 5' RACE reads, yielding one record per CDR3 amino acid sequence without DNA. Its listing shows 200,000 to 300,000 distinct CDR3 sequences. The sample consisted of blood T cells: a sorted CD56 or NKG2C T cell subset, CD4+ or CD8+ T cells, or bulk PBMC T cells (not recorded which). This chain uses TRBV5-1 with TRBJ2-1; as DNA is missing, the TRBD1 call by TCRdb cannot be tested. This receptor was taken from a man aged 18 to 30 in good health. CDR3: CASRRAGVTYNEQFF.